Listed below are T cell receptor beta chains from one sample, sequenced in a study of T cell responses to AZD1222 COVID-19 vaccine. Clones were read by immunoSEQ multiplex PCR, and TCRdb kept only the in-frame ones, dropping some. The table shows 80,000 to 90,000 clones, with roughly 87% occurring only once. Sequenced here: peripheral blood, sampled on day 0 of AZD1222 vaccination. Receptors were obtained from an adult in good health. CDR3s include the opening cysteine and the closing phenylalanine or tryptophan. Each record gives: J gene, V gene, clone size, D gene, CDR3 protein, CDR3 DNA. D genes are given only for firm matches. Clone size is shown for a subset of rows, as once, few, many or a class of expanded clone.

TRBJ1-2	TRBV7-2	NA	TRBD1	CASSLTGVNYGYTF	TGTGCCAGCAGCTTAACAGGGGTGAACTATGGCTACACCTTC
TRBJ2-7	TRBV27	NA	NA	CASSLGTVPYEQYF	TGTGCCAGCAGTTTGGGGACGGTACCCTACGAGCAGTACTTC
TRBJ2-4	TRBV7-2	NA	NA	CASSLDGAKNIQYF	TGTGCCAGCAGCTTAGACGGAGCCAAAAACATTCAGTACTTC
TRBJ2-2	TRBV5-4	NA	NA	CASSSGLKATGELFF	TGTGCCAGCAGCTCCGGACTGAAGGCCACCGGGGAGCTGTTTTTT
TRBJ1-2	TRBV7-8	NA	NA	CASSPSGYGYTF	TGTGCCAGCAGCCCCAGCGGCTATGGCTACACCTTC
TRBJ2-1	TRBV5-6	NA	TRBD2	CASNISGRVYAEQFF	TGTGCCAGCAATATTAGCGGGCGGGTCTACGCTGAGCAGTTCTTC
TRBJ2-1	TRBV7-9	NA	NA	CASSPLDTSYNEQFF	TGTGCCAGCAGCCCCCTGGACACTTCTTACAATGAGCAGTTCTTC
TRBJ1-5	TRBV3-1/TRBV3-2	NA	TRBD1	CASSQDSQGARGNQPQHF	TGTGCCAGCAGCCAAGATTCTCAGGGGGCGCGGGGCAATCAGCCCCAGCATTTT
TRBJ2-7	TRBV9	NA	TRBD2	CASSLDSGGPYEQYF	TGTGCCAGCAGCCTCGACAGCGGGGGGCCCTACGAGCAGTACTTC
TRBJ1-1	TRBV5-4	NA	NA	CASSLGQGVMNTEAFF	TGTGCCAGCAGCTTGGGGCAGGGTGTTATGAACACTGAAGCTTTCTTT
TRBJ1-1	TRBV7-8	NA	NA	CASSLQLLNTEAFF	TGTGCCAGCAGCCTACAGCTGCTGAACACTGAAGCTTTCTTT
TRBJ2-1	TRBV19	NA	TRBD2	CASSNLPGLAGGNAFNEQFF	TGTGCCAGTAGTAACCTTCCGGGACTAGCGGGAGGGAACGCCTTCAATGAGCAGTTCTTC
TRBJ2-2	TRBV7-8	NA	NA	CASSLAPMGDPNTGELFF	TGTGCCAGCAGCTTAGCCCCTATGGGGGACCCGAACACCGGGGAGCTGTTTTTT
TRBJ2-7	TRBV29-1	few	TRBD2	CSVGSGGSGEQYF	TGCAGCGTTGGTAGCGGGGGAAGTGGGGAGCAGTACTTC
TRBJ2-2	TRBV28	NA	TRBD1	CASSPGTGKSGELFF	TGTGCCAGCAGTCCGGGGACAGGGAAATCCGGGGAGCTGTTTTTT
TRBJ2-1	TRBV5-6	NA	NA	CASSLDLSREQFF	TGTGCCAGCAGCTTGGACCTCAGCCGTGAGCAGTTCTTC
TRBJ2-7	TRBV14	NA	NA	CASSPLGQGGYEQYF	TGTGCCAGCAGCCCCCTCGGACAGGGAGGGTACGAGCAGTACTTC
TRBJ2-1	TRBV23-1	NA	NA	CASSIGRGDNEQFF	TGCGCCAGCAGTATTGGACGGGGAGACAATGAGCAGTTCTTC
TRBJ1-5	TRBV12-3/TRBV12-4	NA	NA	CATSTLDQPQHF	TGTGCCACCTCAACTCTTGATCAGCCCCAGCATTTT
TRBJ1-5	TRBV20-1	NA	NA	CSASHALGLNQPQHF	TGCAGTGCTAGTCACGCCCTCGGACTCAATCAGCCCCAGCATTTT
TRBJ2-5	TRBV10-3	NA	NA	CAISEAQAETQYF	TGTGCCATCAGTGAGGCACAGGCCGAGACCCAGTACTTC
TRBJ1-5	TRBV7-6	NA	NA	CASSLWGDQPQHF	TGTGCCAGCAGCTTATGGGGGGATCAGCCCCAGCATTTT
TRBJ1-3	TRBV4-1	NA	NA	CASSQDRLTGGNTIYF	TGCGCCAGCAGCCAAGATCGGTTGACAGGCGGAAACACCATATATTTT
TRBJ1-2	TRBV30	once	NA	CAWSGVGPTGYTF	TGTGCCTGGAGTGGGGTAGGCCCCACGGGCTACACCTTC
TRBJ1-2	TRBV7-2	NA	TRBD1	CASSLRGGQDDIARGYTF	TGTGCCAGCAGCTTAAGGGGGGGACAGGACGACATCGCGCGCGGCTACACCTTC
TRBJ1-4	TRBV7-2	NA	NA	CASSFDRKTNEKLFF	TGTGCCAGCAGCTTCGACAGGAAAACTAATGAAAAACTGTTTTTT
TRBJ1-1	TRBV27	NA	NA	CASSLSGQGWTEAFF	TGTGCCAGCAGTTTATCGGGCCAGGGTTGGACTGAAGCTTTCTTT
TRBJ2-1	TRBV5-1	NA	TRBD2	CASSLQPSGGVYNEQFF	TGCGCCAGCAGCTTGCAACCTAGCGGGGGCGTCTACAATGAGCAGTTCTTC
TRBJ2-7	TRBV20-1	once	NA	CSASSVGRAGSSYEQYF	TGCAGTGCTAGTAGCGTCGGGCGGGCAGGTTCCTCCTACGAGCAGTACTTC
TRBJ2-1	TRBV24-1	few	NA	CATSDPGENEQFF	TGTGCCACCAGTGATCCTGGGGAGAATGAGCAGTTCTTC
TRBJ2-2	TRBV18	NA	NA	CASSPIDSPGELFF	TGTGCCAGCTCACCGATAGACAGCCCCGGGGAGCTGTTTTTT
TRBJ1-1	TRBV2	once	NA	CASSIQGLNTEAFF	TGTGCCAGCAGCATACAGGGATTGAACACTGAAGCTTTCTTT
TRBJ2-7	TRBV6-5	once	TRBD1	CASRADRGRTYEQYF	TGTGCCAGCAGAGCGGACAGGGGGCGGACCTACGAGCAGTACTTC
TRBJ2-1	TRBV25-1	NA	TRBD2	CASTGLSGTYNEQFF	TGTGCCAGCACCGGGCTTAGCGGGACCTACAATGAGCAGTTCTTC
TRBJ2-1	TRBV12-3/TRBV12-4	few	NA	CASTDQIVEQFF	TGTGCCAGCACCGATCAGATAGTAGAGCAGTTCTTC
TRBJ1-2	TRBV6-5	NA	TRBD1	CASTYEDRGQGGYTF	TGTGCCAGCACCTACGAGGACAGGGGGCAGGGTGGCTACACCTTC
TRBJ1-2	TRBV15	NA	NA	CATSRDPGSGYTF	TGTGCCACCAGCAGAGATCCAGGGAGTGGCTACACCTTC
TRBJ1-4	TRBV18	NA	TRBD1	CASSPRQGRGEKLFF	TGTGCCAGCTCCCCAAGACAGGGGAGGGGTGAAAAACTGTTTTTT
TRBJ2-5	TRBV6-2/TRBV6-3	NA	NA	CASSYSGTEETQYF	TGTGCCAGCAGTTACTCGGGGACTGAAGAGACCCAGTACTTC
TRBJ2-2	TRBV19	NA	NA	CASYRTNTGELFF	TGTGCCAGTTACAGGACGAACACCGGGGAGCTGTTTTTT
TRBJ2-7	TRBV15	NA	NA	CATSRDREQYF	TGTGCCACCAGCAGGGACAGAGAGCAGTACTTC
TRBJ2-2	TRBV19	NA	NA	CASSDQVHTGELFF	TGTGCCAGTTCTGACCAGGTGCACACCGGGGAGCTGTTTTTT
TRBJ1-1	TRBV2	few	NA	CASSGGGNTEAFF	TGTGCCAGCAGTGGGGGTGGGAACACTGAAGCTTTCTTT
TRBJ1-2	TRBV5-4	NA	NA	CASSPPSGTSAFMGYTF	TGTGCCAGCAGCCCTCCGTCAGGGACAAGCGCCTTCATGGGCTACACCTTC
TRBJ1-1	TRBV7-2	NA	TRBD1	CASSLGDRRNTEAFF	TGTGCCAGCAGCTTAGGGGACAGGCGGAACACTGAAGCTTTCTTT
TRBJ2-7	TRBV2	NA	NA	CASKGGLYEQYF	TGTGCCAGCAAGGGGGGTCTCTACGAGCAGTACTTC
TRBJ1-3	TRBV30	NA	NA	CAWRNSGNTIYF	TGTGCCTGGAGGAACAGCGGAAACACCATATATTTT
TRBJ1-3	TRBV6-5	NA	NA	CASSSPAQEGNTIYF	TGTGCCAGCAGTTCTCCGGCACAAGAGGGAAACACCATATATTTT
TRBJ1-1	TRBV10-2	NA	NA	CASSESGTHTEAFF	TGCGCCAGCAGTGAGTCGGGGACGCACACTGAAGCTTTCTTT
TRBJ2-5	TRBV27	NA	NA	CASSLGLGQETQYF	TGTGCCAGCAGTCTGGGACTGGGCCAAGAGACCCAGTACTTC
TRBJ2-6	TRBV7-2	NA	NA	CASSNSGANVLTF	TGTGCCAGCTCTAACTCTGGGGCCAACGTCCTGACTTTC
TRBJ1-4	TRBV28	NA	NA	CASTIQPGQAPEKLFF	TGTGCCAGCACCATCCAGCCGGGACAAGCACCTGAAAAACTGTTTTTT
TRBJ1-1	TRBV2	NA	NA	CASSETREQDTEAFF	TGTGCCAGCAGTGAGACCAGGGAGCAGGACACTGAAGCTTTCTTT
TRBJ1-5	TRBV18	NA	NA	CASSAVGTLNQPQHF	TGTGCCAGCTCCGCAGTAGGGACCCTCAATCAGCCCCAGCATTTT
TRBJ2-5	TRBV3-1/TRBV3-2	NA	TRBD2	CASSQHPAGGGRGETQYF	TGTGCCAGCAGCCAACACCCAGCGGGGGGAGGAAGGGGAGAGACCCAGTACTTC
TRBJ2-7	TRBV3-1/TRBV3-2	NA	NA	CASSPTSGLEQYF	TGTGCCAGCAGCCCAACCTCTGGATTAGAGCAGTACTTC